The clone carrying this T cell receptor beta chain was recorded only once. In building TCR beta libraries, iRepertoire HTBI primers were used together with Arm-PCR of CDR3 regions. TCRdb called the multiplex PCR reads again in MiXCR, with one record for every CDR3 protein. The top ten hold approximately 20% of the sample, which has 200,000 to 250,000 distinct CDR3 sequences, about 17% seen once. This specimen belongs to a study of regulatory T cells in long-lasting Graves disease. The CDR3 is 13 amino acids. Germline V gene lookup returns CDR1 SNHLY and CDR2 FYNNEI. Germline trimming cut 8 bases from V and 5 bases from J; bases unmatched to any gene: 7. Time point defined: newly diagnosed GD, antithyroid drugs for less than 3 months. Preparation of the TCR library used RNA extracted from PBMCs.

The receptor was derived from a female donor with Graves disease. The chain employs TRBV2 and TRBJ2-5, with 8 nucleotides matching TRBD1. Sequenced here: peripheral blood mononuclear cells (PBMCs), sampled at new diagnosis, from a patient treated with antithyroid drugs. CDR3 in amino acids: CASRQGSAETQYF. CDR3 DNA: TGTGCCAGCCGACAGGGGAGCGCGGAGACCCAGTACTTC.